This TCR beta chain was identified in a study of blood T cells in healthy people across ages. For the second PCR, which ran for roughly 7 to 11 cycles, a sample-barcoded 5' primer and a J-beta primer mix were used. Each of the cDNA molecules was tagged by a template-switch adaptor with 12 random nucleotides. TCRdb processed the 5' RACE reads anew with MiXCR; each CDR3 protein has one entry. The sample shows more than 900,000 distinct CDR3 sequences, approximately 26% of them seen only once. The CDR3 loop spans 16 amino acids. Germline V gives CDR1 MNHEY, CDR2 SVGAGI. As regards this clonotype: One junction end does not reproduce the germline sequence, and a read error may be involved.

These same records also appear under a second study, on T cells of mothers and their children. From that paper: The study obtained over 8 million TCR beta CDR3 reads per mother and around 3 million per child.

Sequences were obtained from blood. The chain uses TRBV6-5 and TRBJ2-5; tentatively, D is TRBD1 or TRBD2 (6 bases each). This sequence originates from a girl aged 2-10 years in good health. The CDR3: CASSWDVWGAKEPQYF. CDR3 coding DNA: TGTGCCAGCAGTTGGGACGTTTGGGGGGCGAAAGAGCCCCAGTACTTC.